This T cell receptor beta chain derives from a study of cytomegalovirus exposure and HLA in healthy donors. Germline V CDR1 and CDR2: SGHVS, FNYEAQ. J gave up 5 bases and V 10 bases, and 11 bases lay outside the gene matches. The CDR3 sequence is 16 residues long. PCR employed 60 Vbeta and 13 Jbeta primers. Clones were sequenced by immunoSEQ multiplex PCR, and TCRdb holds only the in-frame ones, with some missing. The sample lists 150,000 to 200,000 clones, roughly 84% occurring once. The TCR sequence derives from a girl under three years old in good health and CMV-seronegative. Sample: PBMCs. The V gene is TRBV7-6, the J gene TRBJ2-3, with TRBD2 matching 14 bases. As DNA, the CDR3 is TGTGCCACCAAGGGCGGACTAGCGGGAGGTGGAGATACGCAGTATTTT. Its translation is CATKGGLAGGGDTQYF.